This entry describes one TCR beta chain. What it recognizes is unknown. This entry belongs to a study of cytomegalovirus exposure and HLA in healthy donors. In the study overall: Falling in the Caucasian-associated ancestry cluster were 81% of some 400 genotyped donors.

Points from the study as a whole: It was 150 or so TCR beta chains that were listed as cytomegalovirus-associated. In all likelihood, a cluster of highly shared sequence variants was a sequencing artifact.

CDR3 length equals 19 residues. V dropped 9 bases and J dropped 7; count of bases not matched to a gene: 23. CDR1 and CDR2 from the germline V gene are SNHLY and FYNNEI. The primer mix had 60 Vbeta and 13 Jbeta primers. Measured with immunoSEQ multiplex PCR; TCRdb has only the in-frame clones, and not every one. The table has more than 120,000 clones, around three quarters seen once. This clonotype was sampled from a woman aged 40-49 years in good health and CMV-seropositive. This rearrangement joins TRBV2 to TRBJ2-1; 11 bases are a match to TRBD2. Sequences were obtained from PBMCs. The CDR3 spells CASIVLIDSGRAATNEQFF. The DNA of the CDR3 is TGTGCCAGTATAGTTCTGATTGATAGCGGGAGGGCCGCTACAAATGAGCAGTTCTTC. The variable domain in full, completed from reference TRBV2 and TRBJ2-1, reads EPEVTQTPSHQVTQMGQEVILRCVPISNHLYFYWYRQILGQKVEFLVSFYNNEISEKSEIFDDQFSVERPDGSNFTLKIRSTKLEDSAMYFCASIVLIDSGRAATNEQFFGPGTRLTVL.